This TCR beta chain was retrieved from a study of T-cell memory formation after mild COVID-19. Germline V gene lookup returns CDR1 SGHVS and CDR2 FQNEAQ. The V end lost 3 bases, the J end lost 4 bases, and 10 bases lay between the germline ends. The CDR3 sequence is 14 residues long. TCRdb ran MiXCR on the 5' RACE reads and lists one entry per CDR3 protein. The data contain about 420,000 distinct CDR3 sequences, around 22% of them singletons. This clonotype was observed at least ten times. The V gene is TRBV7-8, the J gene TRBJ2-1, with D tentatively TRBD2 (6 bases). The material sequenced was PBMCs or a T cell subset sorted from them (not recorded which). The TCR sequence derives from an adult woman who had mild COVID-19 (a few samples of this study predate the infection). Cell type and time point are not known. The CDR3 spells CASSFAGRYNEQFF. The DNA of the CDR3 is TGTGCCAGCAGCTTTGCGGGAAGGTACAATGAGCAGTTCTTC.